This T cell receptor (beta chain) came from a study of T cell responses to AZD1222 COVID-19 vaccine. This CDR3 comprises 15 residues. V shed 5 bases, J shed 6 bases, and the junction held 9 bases outside the gene matches. Germline V gene data show CDR1 as SGHRS and CDR2 as YFSETQ. TCRdb's table, derived via immunoSEQ multiplex PCR, lists solely in-frame clones and lacks some. Among fewer than 120,000 clones listed, over 85% were seen once. The chain joins TRBV5-1 to TRBJ2-2; 8 bases are shared with TRBD2. This receptor was identified in an adult who received the AZD1222 COVID-19 vaccine. The sequenced sample was peripheral blood, obtained 28 days after the second AZD1222 dose. The CDR3 nucleotides are TGCGCCAGCAGTTACTCGCGGGGGGTAGCCGGGGAGCTGTTTTTT. Its protein product is CASSYSRGVAGELFF. The complete variable domain, with remaining parts taken from reference TRBV5-1 and TRBJ2-2, reads KAGVTQTPRYLIKTRGQQVTLSCSPISGHRSVSWYQQTPGQGLQFLFEYFSETQRNKGNFPGRFSGRQFSNSRSEMNVSTLELGDSALYLCASSYSRGVAGELFFGEGSRLTVL.